One sample yielded the 15 T cell receptor beta chains listed below, sequenced in a study of CD8 T cells in ankylosing spondylitis. The study, taken as a whole, reports: Several highly homologous variants made up a TCR beta motif, and this motif appeared characteristic of ankylosing spondylitis blood.

TCRdb re-derived calls from the 5' RACE reads in MiXCR, one entry per CDR3 protein. The data show 450,000 to 550,000 distinct CDR3 sequences, less than 6% seen once. Their target antigens are unknown. Sequencing was carried out using blood, either unsorted or a sorted T cell fraction (not recorded which). These receptors all stem from a male donor with ankylosing spondylitis.

This clonotype was counted at least ten times. The chain couples TRBV6-1 to TRBJ2-2; D gene unclear. The CDR3 runs to 15 residues. Trimming removed 5 bases at V and 2 bases at J, with 12 bases between. Per the germline V gene, CDR1 is MNHNS and CDR2 is SASEGT. CDR3 in amino acids: CASSRVEGNTGELFF. As DNA, the CDR3 is TGTGCCAGCAGTAGAGTGGAAGGCAACACCGGGGAGCTGTTTTTT.

This chain connects TRBV11-1 to TRBJ2-3; D is possibly TRBD2 (5 bases). Trimming pared 4 bases from V and 11 bases from J, leaving 10 bases between. This CDR3 region has 11 residues. Germline CDR1 is SGHAT and CDR2 is FQDESV (reference sequence). CDR3 in amino acids: CASSSFAGQYF. CDR3 DNA: TGTGCCAGCAGCTCCTTCGCGGGGCAGTATTTT.

This clonotype was seen ten or more times. The chain couples TRBV7-9 to TRBJ2-7; D gene uncertain. Trimming left V 5 bases short and J 0 bases short, with 11 bases between. Germline lookup yields CDR1 SEHNR and CDR2 FQNEAQ (reference sequence). The CDR3 contains 14 residues. The CDR3 nucleotides are TGTGCCAGCAGCCTCGACCGAACCTCCTACGAGCAGTACTTC. Its translation: CASSLDRTSYEQYF.

Ten or more counts support this clonotype. V is TRBV20-1 and J is TRBJ1-2, with D unclear. Germline V gene lookup returns CDR1 DFQATT and CDR2 SNEGSKA (reference sequence). The V end was cut by 4 bases, the J end by 4 bases, with 13 bases between. The CDR3 sequence is 13 residues long. CDR3 nucleotide sequence: TGCAGTGCTACAAAAAGTGGCCCCTATGGCTACACCTTC. This gives the protein CSATKSGPYGYTF.

This clonotype was counted many times. The J gene is TRBJ2-7, the V gene TRBV7-9; maybe TRBD1 (6 bases). This CDR3 has 12 amino acids. Between the trimmed V and J ends, which lost 5 bases and 6 bases, there was a span of 11 bases. The germline gives CDR1 SEHNR, CDR2 FQNEAQ (reference sequence). CDR3 coding DNA: TGTGCCAGCAGCATAACAGGGTTCGAGCAGTACTTC. It encodes CASSITGFEQYF. The full variable domain, completed using reference TRBV7-9 and TRBJ2-7, is DTGVSQNPRHKITKRGQNVTFRCDPISEHNRLYWYRQTLGQGPEFLTYFQNEAQLEKSRLLSDRFSAERPKGSFSTLEIQRTEQGDSAMYLCASSITGFEQYFGPGTRLTVT.

At least ten counts were recorded for this clonotype. The CDR3 here is CASSTDRGLTEAFF. The CDR3 DNA reads as TGTGCCAGCAGCACGGACAGGGGGCTTACTGAAGCTTTCTTT. The V and J genes are TRBV7-9 and TRBJ1-1; 11 nucleotides agree with TRBD1. The V gene's germline CDR1 is SEHNR and CDR2 FQNEAQ (reference sequence). The V gene end was trimmed by 5 bases and the J gene end by 5 bases; junction bases not matched to a gene: 4. There are 14 residues in the CDR3.

In its sample, this clonotype was seen many times. The DNA for the CDR3 is TGTGCCAGCAGTTTATTAGGGACCGGCTACACCTTC. Encoded protein: CASSLLGTGYTF. The J gene is TRBJ1-2, the V gene TRBV12-3 or TRBV12-4; possible D gene TRBD1, 5 bases. Trimming took 2 bases from V and 8 from J, leaving 9 bases between them. This CDR3 comprises 12 residues.

This clonotype was seen repeatedly, ten times or more. The rearrangement uses TRBV7-2 and TRBJ1-5; D not certain. Trimming stripped 4 bases from V and 4 bases from J, with 11 bases between. CDR3 length: 14 amino acids. Germline CDR1 is SGHTA and CDR2 is FQGNSA. The CDR3 sequence: CASSSNLRNQPQHF. In nucleotides, the CDR3 is TGTGCCAGCAGCTCTAATTTACGAAATCAGCCCCAGCATTTT. Full variable domain (rest looked up from reference TRBV7-2 and TRBJ1-5): GAGVSQSPSNKVTEKGKDVELRCDPISGHTALYWYRQSLGQGLEFLIYFQGNSAPDKSGLPSDRFSAERTGGSVSTLTIQRTQQEDSAVYLCASSSNLRNQPQHFGDGTRLSIL.

This clonotype showed up many times. V gene TRBV7-6 combines with J gene TRBJ2-1, with D perhaps being TRBD1 or TRBD2 (6 bases each). The germline CDR1 and CDR2 sequences are SGHVS and FNYEAQ. The CDR3 has 15 residues. The V end was cut by 5 bases, the J end by 2 bases, with 13 bases between. The chain's CDR3 is CASSQRGETYNEQFF. CDR3 DNA sequence: TGTGCCAGCAGCCAAAGGGGGGAAACCTACAATGAGCAGTTCTTC.

This clonotype came up many times. V is TRBV4-3 and J is TRBJ2-3, with 11 bases fitting TRBD2. Per the germline V gene, CDR1 is LGHNA and CDR2 is YSLEER. V gave up 0 bases and J gave up 0 bases; unmatched junction bases: 8. The length of the CDR3 is 19 residues. The CDR3: CASSQEVAGGPGSTDTQYF. The CDR3 DNA sequence: TGCGCCAGCAGCCAAGAAGTAGCGGGAGGGCCGGGAAGCACAGATACGCAGTATTTT.

On this clonotype: Germline is not matched at one junction end, which may reflect a read error. The V call is TRBV6-5, the J call TRBJ2-3; D remains ambiguous. The CDR3 has 14 amino acids. From germline, CDR1 is MNHEY and CDR2 SVGAGI. The CDR3 loop is CASSFSGSTDKQYF. The CDR3 DNA reads TGTGCCAGCAGTTTTTCGGGTAGCACAGATAAGCAGTATTTT.

This clonotype was detected many times. This chain links TRBV7-9 with TRBJ1-5, with 7 bases that match TRBD1. The junction had 7 bases not matched to a gene; V was cut back by 1 base and J by 4 bases. This CDR3 has 16 residues. The germline V gene has CDR1 SEHNR and CDR2 FQNEAQ (reference sequence). CDR3 DNA sequence: TGTGCCAGCAGCTTAGGAGGGGGCGTCGGGAATCAGCCCCAGCATTTT. Translating it yields CASSLGGGVGNQPQHF.

The sample holds many counts of this clonotype. The chain joins TRBV10-3 to TRBJ1-1; D not certain. CDR1 ENHRY and CDR2 SYGVKD come from the germline V gene. The germline V and J ends were trimmed by 4 bases and 7 bases, with 10 bases remaining between them. The CDR3 totals 12 residues. CDR3 region: CAISAAGREAFF. The CDR3 coding sequence is TGTGCCATCAGTGCGGCAGGCCGTGAAGCTTTCTTT.

This clonotype was detected a few times. The rearrangement links TRBV4-2 to TRBJ2-1; unclear D gene. With 1 base removed from V and 3 bases from J, the gap between germline ends came to 13 bases. The length of the CDR3 is 16 residues. Germline V CDR1 and CDR2: LGHNA, YNFKEQ. CDR3 sequence reads: CASSQGRVGRYNEQFF. In nucleotides, the CDR3 is TGTGCCAGCAGCCAAGGAAGGGTCGGGCGCTACAATGAGCAGTTCTTC.

The table lists this clonotype with many counts. V gene TRBV29-1 combines with J gene TRBJ2-4; D is perhaps TRBD2 (5 bases). This CDR3 has 11 amino acids. Trimming pared 6 bases from V and 6 bases from J, leaving 9 bases between. Germline V gene sequence: CDR1 SQVTM, CDR2 ANQGSEA. The CDR3 loop reads CSVKDLNIQYF. The CDR3 DNA is TGCAGCGTGAAGGACTTAAACATTCAGTACTTC. Combining the CDR3 with reference TRBV29-1 and TRBJ2-4 gives the whole variable domain SAVISQKPSRDICQRGTSLTIQCQVDSQVTMMFWYRQQPGQSLTLIATANQGSEATYESGFVIDKFPISRPNLTFSTLTVSNMSPEDSSIYLCSVKDLNIQYFGAGTRLSVL.